The 10 T cell receptor beta chains given below trace back to one sample, sequenced in a study of graft-versus-host responses after intestinal transplantation. Which antigens these TCRs recognize remains unknown. Some clones are missing from TCRdb's copy, which holds only in-frame ones; the method was immunoSEQ multiplex PCR. This sample has tens of thousands of clones, with under 90% found just once. The specimen was unstimulated CD4+ T cells sorted from spleen or lymph node cells, collected before intestinal transplant. All receptors derive from a human donor who received an intestinal transplant.

DNA for the CDR3: TGTGCCAGCAGCCCAGGGGGCTATGGCTACACCTTC. Translated: CASSPGGYGYTF. The chain combines TRBV9 with TRBJ1-2, with TRBD1 matching over 7 bases. This CDR3 region has 12 residues. The germline CDR1 and CDR2 sequences are SGDLS and YYNGEE. V lost 4 bases, J lost 4 bases, and 1 base stayed unmatched.

This clone appeared a few times. This chain connects TRBV25-1 to TRBJ2-5; D may be TRBD1 (6 bases). CDR3 size: 15 residues. The V end lost 3 bases, the J end lost 1 base, and 12 bases lay between the germline ends. Germline CDR1 and CDR2: MGHDK and SYGVNS. The CDR3 DNA reads as TGTGCCAGCAGTGACCCGACAGGCCCCCAAGAGACCCAGTACTTC. It is translated as CASSDPTGPQETQYF.

J is TRBJ1-4 and V is TRBV29-1; D is perhaps TRBD1 (6 bases). With 4 bases removed from V and 7 bases from J, the gap between germline ends came to 16 bases. Per the germline V gene, CDR1 is SQVTM and CDR2 is ANQGSEA. This CDR3 comprises 14 residues. This chain's CDR3 is CSVGGGQGVEKLFF. The CDR3 DNA reads TGCAGCGTTGGGGGGGGGCAGGGAGTTGAAAAACTGTTTTTT.

In this sample, this clone turned up a few times. The chain uses TRBV10-2 and TRBJ2-7; 8 nucleotides agree with TRBD1. After removal of 2 bases from V and 6 bases from J, the junction contained 6 bases not matched to a gene. Germline V gene lookup returns CDR1 WSHSY and CDR2 SAAADI. This CDR3 is built from 14 residues. The chain's CDR3 is CASSEPGQGGEQYF. CDR3 DNA: TGCGCCAGCAGTGAGCCAGGACAGGGAGGCGAGCAGTACTTC.

V and J are TRBV2 and TRBJ2-5, with D possibly matching TRBD2 (6 bases). Trimming took off 7 bases at V and 2 bases at J, with 14 bases between the two ends. The CDR3 length is 14 residues. CDR1 and CDR2 (germline): SNHLY, FYNNEI. The CDR3 protein is CASTVRGAQETQYF. CDR3 DNA: TGTGCCAGCACCGTGCGGGGAGCACAAGAGACCCAGTACTTC.

This clone came up once. The rearrangement uses TRBV12-5 and TRBJ2-2; no reliable D call. The germline CDR1 and CDR2 sequences are LGHNT and FRNRAP. CDR3 length equals 13 residues. V was cut by 1 base and J by 7 bases, with 7 bases left in between. The CDR3 protein is CASGLGSLGELFF. The CDR3 DNA sequence: TGTGCTAGTGGTTTGGGTAGCCTCGGGGAGCTGTTTTTT.

The chain is built from TRBV7-2 and TRBJ1-4; the D is unclear. The germline V gene has CDR1 SGHTA and CDR2 FQGNSA. V was pared by 5 bases and J by 8 bases, with 18 bases between. The CDR3 consists of 15 residues. CDR3 in amino acids: CASSPSRGEVEKLFF. CDR3 coding DNA: TGTGCCAGCAGCCCCTCCCGCGGGGAGGTAGAAAAACTGTTTTTT.

The genes are TRBV5-1 and TRBJ2-1; 10 nucleotides match TRBD2. The length of the CDR3 is 16 residues. J lost 12 bases, V lost 2 bases, and 14 bases had no gene match. Germline CDR1 and CDR2: SGHRS and YFSETQ. This CDR3 reads CASSLLQLAGPVGQFF. CDR3 DNA: TGCGCCAGCAGCTTATTACAACTAGCGGGGCCCGTGGGGCAGTTCTTC.

This rearrangement joins TRBV19 to TRBJ1-4, with D unclear. The CDR3 covers 12 residues. Germline lookup yields CDR1 LNHDA and CDR2 SQIVND (reference sequence). Trimming cost V 7 bases and J 2 bases, with 5 bases left between them. Here the CDR3 reads CASIGTNEKLFF. The CDR3 DNA reads TGTGCCAGTATCGGTACTAATGAAAAACTGTTTTTT.

V gene TRBV4-1 combines with J gene TRBJ1-1; a weak D match, TRBD1 (5 bases). Germline V gives CDR1 MGHRA, CDR2 YSYEKL. Trimming shortened V by 0 bases and J by 2 bases, and 10 bases separated the two germline ends. The length of the CDR3 is 15 residues. The CDR3 is CASSQDWGPNTEAFF. CDR3 bases: TGCGCCAGCAGCCAAGATTGGGGCCCAAACACTGAAGCTTTCTTT.